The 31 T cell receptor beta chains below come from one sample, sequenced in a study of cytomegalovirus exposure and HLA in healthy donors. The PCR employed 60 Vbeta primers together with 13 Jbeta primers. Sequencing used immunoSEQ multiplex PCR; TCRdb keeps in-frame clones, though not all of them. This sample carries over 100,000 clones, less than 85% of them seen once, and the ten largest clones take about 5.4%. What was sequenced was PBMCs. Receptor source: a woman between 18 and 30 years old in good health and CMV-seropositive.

The CDR3 DNA reads TGCGCCAGCAGCTTGGCCGGGACTCAATACGAGCAGTACTTC. Translation: CASSLAGTQYEQYF. The rearrangement uses TRBV5-1 and TRBJ2-7; D is possibly TRBD2 (6 bases). Germline lookup yields CDR1 SGHRS and CDR2 YFSETQ. V lost 0 bases and J 4 bases, leaving 11 bases between the germline ends. CDR3 size: 14 residues.

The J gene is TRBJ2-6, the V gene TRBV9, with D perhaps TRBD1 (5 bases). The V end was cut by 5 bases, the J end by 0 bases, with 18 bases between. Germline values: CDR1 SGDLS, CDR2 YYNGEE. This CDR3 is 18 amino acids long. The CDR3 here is CASSLDSEKTSGANVLTF. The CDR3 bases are TGTGCCAGCAGTCTTGACAGTGAAAAGACCTCTGGGGCCAACGTCCTGACTTTC.

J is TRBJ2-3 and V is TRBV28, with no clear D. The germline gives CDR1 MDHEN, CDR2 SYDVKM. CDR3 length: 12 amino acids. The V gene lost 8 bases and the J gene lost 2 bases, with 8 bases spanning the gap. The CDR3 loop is CASAAPTDTQYF. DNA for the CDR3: TGTGCCAGCGCGGCCCCCACAGATACGCAGTATTTT.

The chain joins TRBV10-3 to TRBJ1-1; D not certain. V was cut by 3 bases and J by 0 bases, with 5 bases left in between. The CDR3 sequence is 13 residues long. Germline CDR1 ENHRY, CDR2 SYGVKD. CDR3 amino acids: CAISDSVNTEAFF. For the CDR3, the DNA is TGTGCCATCAGTGACTCAGTGAACACTGAAGCTTTCTTT.

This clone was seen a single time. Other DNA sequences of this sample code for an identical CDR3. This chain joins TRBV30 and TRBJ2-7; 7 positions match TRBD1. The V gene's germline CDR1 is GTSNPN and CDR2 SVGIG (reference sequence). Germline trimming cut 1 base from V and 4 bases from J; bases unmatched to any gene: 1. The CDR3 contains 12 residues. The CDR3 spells CAWSAQGYEQYF. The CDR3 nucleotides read TGTGCCTGGAGTGCACAGGGGTACGAGCAGTACTTC.

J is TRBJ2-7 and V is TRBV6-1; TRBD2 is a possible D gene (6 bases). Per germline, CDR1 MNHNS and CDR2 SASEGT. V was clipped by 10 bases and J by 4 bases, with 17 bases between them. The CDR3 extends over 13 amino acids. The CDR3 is CATPGLRGYEQYF. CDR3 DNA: TGTGCCACCCCGGGACTCCGGGGGTACGAGCAGTACTTC.

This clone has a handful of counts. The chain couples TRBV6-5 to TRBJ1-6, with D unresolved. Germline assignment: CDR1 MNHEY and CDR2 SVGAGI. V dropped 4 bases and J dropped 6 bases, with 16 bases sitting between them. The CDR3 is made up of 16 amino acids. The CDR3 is CASSFSQTSVNSPLHF. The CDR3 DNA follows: TGTGCCAGCAGTTTTTCTCAGACATCCGTTAATTCACCCCTCCACTTT.

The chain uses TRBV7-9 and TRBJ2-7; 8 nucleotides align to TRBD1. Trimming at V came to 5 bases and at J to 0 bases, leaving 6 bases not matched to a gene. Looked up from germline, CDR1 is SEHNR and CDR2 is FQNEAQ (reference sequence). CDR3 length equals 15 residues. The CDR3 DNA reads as TGTGCCAGCAGCGGGGGGACAGGTAGCTCCTACGAGCAGTACTTC. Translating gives CASSGGTGSSYEQYF.

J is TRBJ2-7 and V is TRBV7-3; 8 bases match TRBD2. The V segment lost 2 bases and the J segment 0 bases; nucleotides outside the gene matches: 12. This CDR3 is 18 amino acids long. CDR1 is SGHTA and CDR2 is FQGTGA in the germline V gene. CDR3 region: CASSLFPVLAGSSYEQYF. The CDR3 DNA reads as TGTGCCAGCAGCTTATTCCCTGTGTTAGCGGGGAGCTCCTACGAGCAGTACTTC.

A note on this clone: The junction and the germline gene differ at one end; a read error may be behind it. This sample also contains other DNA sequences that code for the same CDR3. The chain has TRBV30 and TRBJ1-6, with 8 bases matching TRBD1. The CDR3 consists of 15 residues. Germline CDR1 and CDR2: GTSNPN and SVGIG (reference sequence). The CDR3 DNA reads TGTGCCTGGAGACTCCAGGGGGCTAGTAATTCCCCCCTCCACTTT. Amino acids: CAWRLQGASNSPLHF.

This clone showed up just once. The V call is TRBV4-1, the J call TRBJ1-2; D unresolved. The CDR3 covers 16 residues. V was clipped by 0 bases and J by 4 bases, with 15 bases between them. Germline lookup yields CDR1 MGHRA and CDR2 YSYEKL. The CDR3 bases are TGCGCCAGCAGCCAAGATCCAAAAACGGGTCTCTATGGCTACACCTTC. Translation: CASSQDPKTGLYGYTF.

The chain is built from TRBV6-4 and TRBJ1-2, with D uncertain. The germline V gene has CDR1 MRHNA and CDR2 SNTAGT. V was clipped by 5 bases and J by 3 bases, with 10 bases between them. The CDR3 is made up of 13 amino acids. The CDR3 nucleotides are TGTGCCAGCAGTAATGTCCCATACTATGGCTACACCTTC. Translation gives CASSNVPYYGYTF.

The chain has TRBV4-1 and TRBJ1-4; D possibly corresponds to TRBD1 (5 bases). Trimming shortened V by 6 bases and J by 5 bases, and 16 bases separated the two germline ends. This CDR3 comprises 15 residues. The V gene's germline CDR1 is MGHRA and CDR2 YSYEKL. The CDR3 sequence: CASRKTGTVNEKLFF. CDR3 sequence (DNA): TGCGCCAGCAGAAAGACTGGGACTGTAAATGAAAAACTGTTTTTT.

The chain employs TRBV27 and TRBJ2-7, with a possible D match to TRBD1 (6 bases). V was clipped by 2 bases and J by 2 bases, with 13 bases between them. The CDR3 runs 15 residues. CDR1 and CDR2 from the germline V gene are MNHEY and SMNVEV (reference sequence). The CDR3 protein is CASSLEGRGPYEQYF. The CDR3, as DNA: TGTGCCAGCAGTTTAGAAGGCAGGGGCCCCTACGAGCAGTACTTC.

The CDR3 DNA follows: TGTGCCAGTAGTCCAACCGGGACAGGGCATAACGAGCAGTACTTC. Translation gives CASSPTGTGHNEQYF. The chain has TRBV19 and TRBJ2-7, with 9 bases lining up with TRBD1. Per the germline V gene, CDR1 is LNHDA and CDR2 is SQIVND (reference sequence). The CDR3 runs 15 residues. With V trimmed by 5 bases and J by 5 bases, 10 bases remained unmatched.

This CDR3 reads CASSLSGVPLYEQYF. Written as DNA, the CDR3 is TGTGCCAGCAGTTTATCAGGGGTACCCCTCTACGAGCAGTACTTC. The chain links TRBV27 to TRBJ2-7; D is perhaps TRBD1 (5 bases). Germline CDR1 reads MNHEY; CDR2 reads SMNVEV (reference sequence). CDR3 size: 15 residues. The ends were cut back, 0 bases at V and 3 bases at J, with 12 bases in the middle.

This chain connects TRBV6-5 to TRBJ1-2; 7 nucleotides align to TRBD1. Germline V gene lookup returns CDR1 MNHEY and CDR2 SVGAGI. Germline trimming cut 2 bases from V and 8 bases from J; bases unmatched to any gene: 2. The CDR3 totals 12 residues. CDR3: CASSYDREGYTF. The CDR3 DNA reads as TGTGCCAGCAGTTACGACAGGGAAGGCTACACCTTC.

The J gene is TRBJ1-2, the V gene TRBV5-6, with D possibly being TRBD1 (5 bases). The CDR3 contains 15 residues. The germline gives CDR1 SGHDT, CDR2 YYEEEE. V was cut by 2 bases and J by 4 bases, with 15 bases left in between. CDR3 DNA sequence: TGTGCCAGCAGCTTTGGGACTCTCACCCTCTATGGCTACACCTTC. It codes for CASSFGTLTLYGYTF.

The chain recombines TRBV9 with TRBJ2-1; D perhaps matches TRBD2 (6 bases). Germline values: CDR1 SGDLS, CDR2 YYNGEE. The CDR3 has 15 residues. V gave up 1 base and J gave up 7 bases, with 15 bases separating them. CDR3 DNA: TGTGCCAGCAGCGTAACTTCGGGGGTAGGTAATGAGCAGTTCTTC. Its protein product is CASSVTSGVGNEQFF.

CDR3 in DNA: TGTGCCAGCAGTTACGTAGCCTATGGCTACGAGCAGTACTTC. It specifies CASSYVAYGYEQYF. The J gene is TRBJ2-7, the V gene TRBV6-5, with D unresolved. Germline CDR1 reads MNHEY; CDR2 reads SVGAGI. This CDR3 contains 14 residues. The ends were cut back, 2 bases at V and 3 bases at J, with 11 bases in the middle.

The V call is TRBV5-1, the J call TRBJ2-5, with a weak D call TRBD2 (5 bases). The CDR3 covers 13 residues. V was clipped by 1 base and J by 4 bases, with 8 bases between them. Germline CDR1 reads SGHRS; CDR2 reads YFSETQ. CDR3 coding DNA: TGCGCCAGCAGCTTGAGTGGGAGAGAGACCCAGTACTTC. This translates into CASSLSGRETQYF.

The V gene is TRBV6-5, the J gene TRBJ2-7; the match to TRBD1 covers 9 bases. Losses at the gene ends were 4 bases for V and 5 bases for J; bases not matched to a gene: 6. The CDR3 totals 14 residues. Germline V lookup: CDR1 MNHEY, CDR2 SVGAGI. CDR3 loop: CASSSGQGKNEQYF. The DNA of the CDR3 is TGTGCCAGCAGTTCCGGACAGGGGAAAAACGAGCAGTACTTC.

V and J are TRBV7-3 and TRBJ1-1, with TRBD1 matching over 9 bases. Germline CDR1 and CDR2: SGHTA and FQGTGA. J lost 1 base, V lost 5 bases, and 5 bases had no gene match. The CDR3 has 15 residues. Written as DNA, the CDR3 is TGTGCCAGCAGCAAAGGGACAGGGACGAACACTGAAGCTTTCTTT. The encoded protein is CASSKGTGTNTEAFF.

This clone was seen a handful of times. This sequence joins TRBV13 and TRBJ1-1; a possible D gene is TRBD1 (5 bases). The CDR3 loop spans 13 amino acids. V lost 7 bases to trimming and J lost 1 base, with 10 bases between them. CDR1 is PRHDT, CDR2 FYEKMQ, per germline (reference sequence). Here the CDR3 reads CASTGQSNTEAFF. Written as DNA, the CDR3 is TGTGCCAGCACCGGACAATCGAACACTGAAGCTTTCTTT.

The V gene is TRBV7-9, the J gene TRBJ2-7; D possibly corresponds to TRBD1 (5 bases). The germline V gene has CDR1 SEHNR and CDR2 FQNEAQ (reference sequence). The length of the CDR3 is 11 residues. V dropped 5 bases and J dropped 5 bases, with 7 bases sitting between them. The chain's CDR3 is CASSPTDEQYF. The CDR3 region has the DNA TGTGCCAGCAGCCCGACAGACGAGCAGTACTTC.

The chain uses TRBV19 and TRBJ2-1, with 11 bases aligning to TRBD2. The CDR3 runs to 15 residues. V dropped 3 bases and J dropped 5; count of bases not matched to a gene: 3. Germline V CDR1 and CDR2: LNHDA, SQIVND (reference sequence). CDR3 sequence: CASSISGRADNEQFF. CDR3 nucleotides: TGTGCCAGTAGTATTAGCGGGAGGGCCGACAATGAGCAGTTCTTC.

The CDR3 DNA reads TGTGCCAGCAGCGTAGATTCCCTCCTAGCGGCTCCCTACAATGAGCAGTTCTTC. This gives the protein CASSVDSLLAAPYNEQFF. The rearrangement joins TRBV9 to TRBJ2-1; 7 bases fit TRBD2. The CDR3 is 18 amino acids. V dropped 0 bases and J dropped 2; count of bases not matched to a gene: 11. From germline, CDR1 is SGDLS and CDR2 YYNGEE. The entire variable domain, with the rest obtained from reference TRBV9 and TRBJ2-1, is as follows: DSGVTQTPKHLITATGQRVTLRCSPRSGDLSVYWYQQSLDQGLQFLIQYYNGEERAKGNILERFSAQQFPDLHSELNLSSLELGDSALYFCASSVDSLLAAPYNEQFFGPGTRLTVL.

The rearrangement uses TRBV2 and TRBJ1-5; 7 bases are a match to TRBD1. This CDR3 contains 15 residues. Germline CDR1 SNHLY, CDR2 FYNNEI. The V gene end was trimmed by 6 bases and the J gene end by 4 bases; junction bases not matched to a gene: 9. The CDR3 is CASSWDSGGNQPQHF. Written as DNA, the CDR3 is TGTGCCAGCAGCTGGGACAGCGGAGGGAATCAGCCCCAGCATTTT.

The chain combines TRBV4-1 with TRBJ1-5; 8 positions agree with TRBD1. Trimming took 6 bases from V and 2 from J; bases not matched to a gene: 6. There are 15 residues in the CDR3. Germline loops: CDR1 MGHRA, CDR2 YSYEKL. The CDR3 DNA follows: TGCGCCAGCAGGTTACAGGGGGGCGGCAATCAGCCCCAGCATTTT. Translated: CASRLQGGGNQPQHF.

The CDR3 DNA reads TGTGCCAGCACCCTTGGACAGGGGATTTATGGCTACACCTTC. This translates into CASTLGQGIYGYTF. The V call is TRBV6-6, the J call TRBJ1-2; 9 bases agree with TRBD1. The CDR3 runs to 14 residues. Germline-derived CDR1 and CDR2 are MNHNY and SVGAGI (reference sequence). Trimming at V came to 7 bases and at J to 5 bases, leaving 8 bases not matched to a gene.

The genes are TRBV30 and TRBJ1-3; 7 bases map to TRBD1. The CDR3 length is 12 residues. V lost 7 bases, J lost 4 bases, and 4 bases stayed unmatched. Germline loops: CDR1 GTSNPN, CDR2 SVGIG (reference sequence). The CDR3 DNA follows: TGTGCCTCGACGACAGGGGGAAACACCATATATTTT. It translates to CASTTGGNTIYF.